Following are 15 T cell receptor beta chains from one sample sequenced in a study of T cell changes during pregnancy in multiple sclerosis. The method was immunoSEQ multiplex PCR; TCRdb's version includes in-frame clones alone and lacks a portion of them. The table has approximately 50,000 clones, almost 95% seen once. Specimen: CD4+ T cells from peripheral blood mononuclear cells, collected in the third trimester of pregnancy. These receptors came from a female donor with multiple sclerosis, enrolled in a pregnancy study.

This rearrangement joins TRBV28 to TRBJ1-2; 7 nucleotides line up with TRBD1. The CDR3 sequence is 12 residues long. Germline V lookup: CDR1 MDHEN, CDR2 SYDVKM. V was pared by 10 bases and J by 5 bases, with 7 bases of the junction left unmatched. CDR3 DNA sequence: TGTGCCACCCGGACAGGACTTTATGGCTACACCTTC. It is translated as CATRTGLYGYTF.

The chain is built from TRBV30 and TRBJ2-2; D possibly corresponds to TRBD1 (6 bases). The CDR3 totals 14 residues. The germline V and J ends were trimmed by 3 bases and 5 bases, with 13 bases remaining between them. Germline assignment: CDR1 GTSNPN and CDR2 SVGIG (reference sequence). The CDR3 region has the DNA TGTGCCTGGAGGTCCAGGGGATTTACCGGGGAGCTGTTTTTT. It specifies CAWRSRGFTGELFF.

The chain links TRBV6-5 to TRBJ1-1, with 10 bases matching TRBD1. CDR3 length equals 14 residues. Germline assignment: CDR1 MNHEY and CDR2 SVGAGI. Trimming at V came to 9 bases and at J to 7 bases, leaving 11 bases not matched to a gene. Here the CDR3 reads CASYSGTGAGEAFF. CDR3 sequence (DNA): TGTGCCAGTTACTCCGGGACAGGGGCGGGTGAAGCTTTCTTT.

This sequence joins TRBV19 and TRBJ1-2; 10 positions match TRBD1. Per germline, CDR1 LNHDA and CDR2 SQIVND (reference sequence). Trimming at V came to 3 bases and at J to 3 bases, leaving 7 bases not matched to a gene. CDR3 length: 16 amino acids. In DNA, the CDR3 is TGTGCCAGTAGTATCCCGGGACAGGGGTCGGACTATGGCTACACCTTC. It is translated as CASSIPGQGSDYGYTF. The whole variable domain, filled in from reference TRBV19 and TRBJ1-2, reads DGGITQSPKYLFRKEGQNVTLSCEQNLNHDAMYWYRQDPGQGLRLIYYSQIVNDFQKGDIAEGYSVSREKKESFPLTVTSAQKNPTAFYLCASSIPGQGSDYGYTFGSGTRLTVV.

The rearrangement joins TRBV5-1 to TRBJ1-1, with D unclear. Trimming stripped 4 bases from V and 7 bases from J, with 17 bases between. Germline V gene lookup returns CDR1 SGHRS and CDR2 YFSETQ. This CDR3 region has 14 residues. For the CDR3, the DNA is TGCGCCAGCAGCCTAGGTGGACCCGCGGGTGAAGCTTTCTTT. Translated, it gives CASSLGGPAGEAFF.

Here the CDR3 DNA reads TGTGCCAGCAGCTTAGGGACAGGCACCTACGAGCAGTACTTC. Translating it yields CASSLGTGTYEQYF. The rearrangement uses TRBV7-2 and TRBJ2-7, with 7 positions matching TRBD1. Germline V gene sequence: CDR1 SGHTA, CDR2 FQGNSA. This CDR3 is 14 amino acids long. V lost 1 base to trimming and J lost 2 bases; unmatched junction nucleotides: 2.

This sequence joins TRBV30 and TRBJ2-3, with 8 bases that match TRBD2. V was clipped by 4 bases and J by 6 bases; unmatched bases: 6. Per germline, CDR1 GTSNPN and CDR2 SVGIG (reference sequence). The CDR3 length is 13 residues. This CDR3 is CAWTQRERDTQYF. In DNA, the CDR3 is TGTGCCTGGACGCAGCGGGAGAGGGATACGCAGTATTTT.

This clone was seen only once. The chain employs TRBV19 and TRBJ2-2; D is ambiguous. CDR1 is LNHDA, CDR2 SQIVND, per germline (reference sequence). V lost 5 bases and J 1 base, leaving 5 bases between the germline ends. This CDR3 is 13 amino acids long. DNA of the CDR3: TGTGCCAGTAGTTTCCTGAACACCGGGGAGCTGTTTTTT. Translating it yields CASSFLNTGELFF.

The gene calls are TRBV27 and TRBJ2-1; 8 bases are shared with TRBD2. The CDR3 is 17 amino acids. V was clipped by 0 bases and J by 2 bases; unmatched bases: 6. The germline V gene has CDR1 MNHEY and CDR2 SMNVEV (reference sequence). CDR3 region: CASSLSGLGKTYNEQFF. Written as DNA, the CDR3 is TGTGCCAGCAGTTTATCGGGACTAGGTAAGACCTACAATGAGCAGTTCTTC.

This chain uses TRBV6-6 with TRBJ2-1, with TRBD2 identical over 11 bases. Losses at the gene ends were 4 bases for V and 4 bases for J; bases not matched to a gene: 6. Germline CDR1 reads MNHNY; CDR2 reads SVGAGI (reference sequence). The CDR3 extends over 16 amino acids. CDR3 sequence: CASSFGLAGPYNEQFF. The CDR3, as DNA: TGTGCCAGCAGTTTCGGACTAGCGGGCCCTTACAATGAGCAGTTCTTC.

The chain combines TRBV28 with TRBJ2-2; D perhaps matches TRBD1 (6 bases). Germline V gives CDR1 MDHEN, CDR2 SYDVKM. Trimming left V 7 bases short and J 1 base short, with 10 bases between. This CDR3 is built from 14 residues. This CDR3 reads CASIDRQNTGELFF. The CDR3 DNA is TGTGCCAGCATTGACAGGCAGAACACCGGGGAGCTGTTTTTT.

The CDR3 here is CASGIRQGFGTEAFF. DNA for the CDR3: TGTGCCAGCGGAATACGACAGGGGTTCGGCACTGAAGCTTTCTTT. The genes are TRBV6-5 and TRBJ1-1; 8 bases align to TRBD1. The trim removed 8 bases at V and 4 bases at J, leaving 12 bases unmatched. This CDR3 contains 15 residues. CDR1 and CDR2 from the germline V gene are MNHEY and SVGAGI.

The CDR3 nucleotides are TGCGCCAGCAGCCCGGGACTGCTCTCCACAGATACGCAGTATTTT. This encodes CASSPGLLSTDTQYF. The chain recombines TRBV5-1 with TRBJ2-3, with D perhaps TRBD2 (6 bases). CDR1 is SGHRS, CDR2 YFSETQ, per germline. The CDR3 extends over 15 amino acids. V lost 4 bases to trimming and J lost 2 bases, with 14 bases between them.

The chain uses TRBV14 and TRBJ2-1; 8 bases fit TRBD2. The CDR3 covers 18 residues. The ends lost 2 bases at V and 9 bases at J; junction bases unmatched: 18. CDR1 and CDR2 from the germline V gene are SGHDN and FVKESK. In nucleotides, the CDR3 is TGTGCCAGCAGCCAAAGGTTCCGGGCGGGAGGCCTACGTAGTGAGCAGTTCTTC. This gives the protein CASSQRFRAGGLRSEQFF.

The V gene is TRBV28, the J gene TRBJ2-1; D is possibly TRBD2 (6 bases). The germline V and J ends were trimmed by 5 bases and 12 bases, with 14 bases remaining between them. The CDR3 is made up of 12 amino acids. Germline-derived CDR1 and CDR2 are MDHEN and SYDVKM. DNA of the CDR3: TGTGCCAGCAGTCCACCCTCTAGCGTGCAGTTCTTC. It specifies CASSPPSSVQFF.